The sequence of this TCR beta chain was determined in a study of post-analysis software for immune sequencing data. Study-wide results and limits: Compared against controls, patients with multiple sclerosis displayed significantly lower normalized Chao1 diversity. Several TRBV segments were more frequent in patients than controls; TRBV5-6, TRBV5-1 and TRBV20-1 belonged to this group.

The authors incorporated unique molecular identifiers into the TCR beta cDNA libraries. TCRdb re-called the PCR reads with MiXCR, one entry per CDR3 protein. This table has around 500,000 distinct CDR3 sequences, about a third appearing once. Germline CDR1 and CDR2: ENHRY and SYGVKD. The CDR3 is 16 residues long. Worth noting for this clonotype: As yet, its antigen is unknown.

The V gene is TRBV10-3, the J gene TRBJ2-7, with TRBD1 identical over 11 bases. The J call may be in error: the DNA end matches TRBJ2-5 better. This clonotype was sampled from a girl aged 2-17 years with multiple sclerosis. Sequencing used blood. The CDR3 coding sequence is TGTGCCATCAGTGAAGGAGGGACAGGGGGTGAAAAGACCCAGTACTTC. As protein: CAISEGGTGGEKTQYF.